This TCR beta chain was documented in a study of CD8+CD57+ T cells in acquired aplastic anemia. Sequencing was done on patients that had shown CD8+CD57+ cell expansion by flow cytometry. This CDR3 has 13 amino acids. V lost 6 bases and J 8 bases, leaving 16 bases between the germline ends. Germline values: CDR1 SEHNR, CDR2 FQNEAQ (reference sequence). TCR beta VDJ and CDR3 were profiled, and genomic DNA was the template. TCRdb recomputed calls from the reads with MiXCR, one row per CDR3 protein. The profile shows 150,000 to 200,000 distinct CDR3 sequences, 55% to 65% of them singletons. The chain recombines TRBV7-9 with TRBJ2-5; maybe TRBD2 (5 bases). The sequenced material came from sorted CD4+, CD8+, or CD8+CD57+ T cells (not recorded which) from PBMCs. This sequence originates from a human donor with aplastic anemia. CDR3 sequence (DNA): TGTGCCAGCAGTTCCGACCCGGCGGGTACCCAGTACTTC. It yields the protein CASSSDPAGTQYF.